The present T cell receptor (beta chain) was sequenced within a study of cytomegalovirus exposure and HLA in healthy donors. Findings of the study overall: A missense DCLRE1C variant was associated with V- and J-gene trimming of TCR beta chains in a later analysis, and an independent cohort replicated the association. Previously analyzed data showed that most TCR beta V segments were productive at a frequency of about 90% or about 30%. Presence/absence analyses assumed roughly uniform sequencing depth across donors. Donors belonging to an Asian-associated ancestry cluster reportedly showed fewer N-insertions in productive TCRs than the approximately 680-donor mean, according to what a later analysis found.

V dropped 2 bases and J dropped 0 bases, with 8 bases sitting between them. Germline V gene lookup returns CDR1 MNHEY and CDR2 SVGAGI. The CDR3 runs to 14 residues. The PCR made use of 60 Vbeta and 13 Jbeta primers. Method: immunoSEQ multiplex PCR; TCRdb's copy keeps in-frame clones and lacks some. This sample carries some 180,000 clones, about four fifths of them seen once, and the ten largest clones take 1.7%. The table lists this clone with a few counts. Its target is unknown. Sequences were obtained from PBMCs. This receptor was taken from a woman aged 18 to 35 in good health and CMV-seronegative. The rearrangement joins TRBV6-5 to TRBJ2-7; D not resolved. The CDR3 loop is CASSYASSSYEQYF. The DNA of the CDR3 is TGTGCCAGCAGTTACGCTTCCAGCTCCTACGAGCAGTACTTC.